The clone carrying this T cell receptor (beta chain) was seen only a few times. Its antigen is not identified. This entry comes from a study of T-cell memory formation after mild COVID-19. In the study overall: TCR clusters showed largely donor specificity.

TCR alpha and TCR beta cDNA libraries with sample barcodes and UMIs came from 5'RACE using constant-segment primers. TCRdb passed the 5' RACE reads through MiXCR, listing each CDR3 protein once. The sample lists about 340,000 distinct CDR3 sequences, 10% to 15% seen once, with 20% to 25% in the top ten. V lost 7 bases and J 1 base, leaving 8 bases between the germline ends. The CDR3 consists of 12 residues. Study conclusions and caveats: Later expanders leaned CD4+, whereas day 15 to 85 contracting clones were balanced CD4/CD8.

The chain has TRBV12-3 or TRBV12-4 and TRBJ2-7, with D perhaps TRBD1 or TRBD2 (5 bases each). The sequence was collected from a young man who had mild COVID-19 (a few samples of this study predate the infection). Cell type and time point are not known. The sample consisted of PBMCs or a T cell subset sorted from them (not recorded which). In DNA form, the CDR3 reads TGTGCCAGCACTTGGGGGTCCTACGAGCAGTACTTC. Protein: CASTWGSYEQYF.